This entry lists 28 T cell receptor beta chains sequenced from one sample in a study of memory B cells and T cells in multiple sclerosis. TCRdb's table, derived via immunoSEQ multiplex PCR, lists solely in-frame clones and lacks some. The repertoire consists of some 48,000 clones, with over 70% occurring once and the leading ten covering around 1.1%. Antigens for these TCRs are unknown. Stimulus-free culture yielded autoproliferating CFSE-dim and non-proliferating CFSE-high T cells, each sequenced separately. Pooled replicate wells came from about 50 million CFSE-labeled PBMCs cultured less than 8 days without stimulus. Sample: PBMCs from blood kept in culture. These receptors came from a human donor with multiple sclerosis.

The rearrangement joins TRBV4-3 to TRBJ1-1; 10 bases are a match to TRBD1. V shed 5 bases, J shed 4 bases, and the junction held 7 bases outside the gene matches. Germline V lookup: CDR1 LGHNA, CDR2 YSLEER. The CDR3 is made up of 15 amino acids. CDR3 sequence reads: CASSYRQGASTEAFF. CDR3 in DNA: TGCGCCAGCAGCTACAGACAGGGGGCGTCCACTGAAGCTTTCTTT.

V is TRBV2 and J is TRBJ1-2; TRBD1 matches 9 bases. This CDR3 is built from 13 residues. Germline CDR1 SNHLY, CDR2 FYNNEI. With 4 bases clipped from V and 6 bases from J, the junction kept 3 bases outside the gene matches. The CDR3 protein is CASSGDRDHGYTF. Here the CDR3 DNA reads TGTGCCAGCAGTGGGGACAGGGACCATGGCTACACCTTC.

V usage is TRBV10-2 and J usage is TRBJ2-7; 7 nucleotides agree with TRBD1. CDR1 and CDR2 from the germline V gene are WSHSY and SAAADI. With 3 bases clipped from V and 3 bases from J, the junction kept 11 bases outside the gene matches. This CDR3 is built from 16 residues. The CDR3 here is CASSDSTGTAIYEQYF. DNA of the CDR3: TGCGCCAGCAGTGATTCGACCGGGACAGCAATCTACGAGCAGTACTTC.

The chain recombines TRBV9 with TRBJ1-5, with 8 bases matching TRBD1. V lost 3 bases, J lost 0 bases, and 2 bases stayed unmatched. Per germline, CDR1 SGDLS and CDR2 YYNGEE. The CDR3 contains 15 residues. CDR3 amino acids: CASSAGQASNQPQHF. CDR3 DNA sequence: TGTGCCAGCAGCGCGGGACAGGCTAGCAATCAGCCCCAGCATTTT. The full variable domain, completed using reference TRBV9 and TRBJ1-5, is DSGVTQTPKHLITATGQRVTLRCSPRSGDLSVYWYQQSLDQGLQFLIQYYNGEERAKGNILERFSAQQFPDLHSELNLSSLELGDSALYFCASSAGQASNQPQHFGDGTRLSIL.

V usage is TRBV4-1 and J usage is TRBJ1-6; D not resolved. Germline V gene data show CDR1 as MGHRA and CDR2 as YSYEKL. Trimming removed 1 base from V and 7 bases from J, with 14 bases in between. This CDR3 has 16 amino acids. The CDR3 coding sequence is TGCGCCAGCAGCCAAGGTTTCCCAGCCTTGAATTCACCCCTCCACTTT. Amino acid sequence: CASSQGFPALNSPLHF.

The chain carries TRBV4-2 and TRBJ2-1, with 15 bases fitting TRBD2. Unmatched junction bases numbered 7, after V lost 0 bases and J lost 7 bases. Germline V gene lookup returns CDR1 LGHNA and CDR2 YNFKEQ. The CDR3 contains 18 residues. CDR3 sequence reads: CASSQDRGLAGGWNEQFF. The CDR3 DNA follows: TGTGCCAGCAGCCAAGATAGGGGACTAGCGGGGGGTTGGAATGAGCAGTTCTTC.

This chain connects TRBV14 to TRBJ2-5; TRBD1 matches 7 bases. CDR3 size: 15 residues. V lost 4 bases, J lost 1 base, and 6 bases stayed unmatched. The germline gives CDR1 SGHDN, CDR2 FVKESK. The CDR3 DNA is TGTGCCAGCAGCCGACTACAGGGGCCCCAAGAGACCCAGTACTTC. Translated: CASSRLQGPQETQYF.

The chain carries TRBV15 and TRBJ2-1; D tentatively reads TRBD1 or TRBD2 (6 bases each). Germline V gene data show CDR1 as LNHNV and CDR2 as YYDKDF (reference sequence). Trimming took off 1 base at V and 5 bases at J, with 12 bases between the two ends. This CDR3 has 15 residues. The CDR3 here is CATSRGRGADNEQFF. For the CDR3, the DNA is TGTGCCACCAGCAGAGGAAGGGGGGCTGACAATGAGCAGTTCTTC.

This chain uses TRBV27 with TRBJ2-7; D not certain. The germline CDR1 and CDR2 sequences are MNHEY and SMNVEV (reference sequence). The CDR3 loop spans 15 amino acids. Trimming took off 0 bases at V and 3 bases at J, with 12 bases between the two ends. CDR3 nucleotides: TGTGCCAGCAGTTTATCGGCCCCGAACGGCTACGAGCAGTACTTC. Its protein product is CASSLSAPNGYEQYF.

CDR3 sequence (DNA): TGTGCCAGCAGCTTAGGCTTAGGGACAGGGGATACTGAAGCTTTCTTT. Protein sequence: CASSLGLGTGDTEAFF. The chain couples TRBV13 to TRBJ1-1; 10 nucleotides line up with TRBD1. In germline, CDR1 is PRHDT, CDR2 FYEKMQ (reference sequence). V gave up 0 bases and J gave up 5 bases; unmatched junction bases: 6. This CDR3 contains 16 residues.

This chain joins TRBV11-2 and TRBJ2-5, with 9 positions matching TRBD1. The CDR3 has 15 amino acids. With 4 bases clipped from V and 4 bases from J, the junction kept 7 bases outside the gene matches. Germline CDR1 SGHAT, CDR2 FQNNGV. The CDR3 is CASSSNRGRGETQYF. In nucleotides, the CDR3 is TGTGCCAGCAGCTCCAACAGGGGGCGAGGAGAGACCCAGTACTTC. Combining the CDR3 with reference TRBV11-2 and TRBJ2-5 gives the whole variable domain EAGVAQSPRYKIIEKRQSVAFWCNPISGHATLYWYQQILGQGPKLLIQFQNNGVVDDSQLPKDRFSAERLKGVDSTLKIQPAKLEDSAVYLCASSSNRGRGETQYFGPGTRLLVL.

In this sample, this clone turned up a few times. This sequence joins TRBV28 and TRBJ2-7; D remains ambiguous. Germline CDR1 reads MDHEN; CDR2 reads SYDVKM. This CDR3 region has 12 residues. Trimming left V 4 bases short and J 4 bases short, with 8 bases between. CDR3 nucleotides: TGTGCCAGCAGTTCCAACCTATACGAGCAGTACTTC. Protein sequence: CASSSNLYEQYF.

The CDR3 DNA is TGCGCCAGCAGTCCGGACCCTAATTCACCCCTCCACTTT. Translated, it gives CASSPDPNSPLHF. The chain has TRBV5-1 and TRBJ1-6; D unresolved. The germline V gene has CDR1 SGHRS and CDR2 YFSETQ. Deletions cut 5 bases from V and 6 bases from J, with 9 bases between. The CDR3 sequence is 13 residues long.

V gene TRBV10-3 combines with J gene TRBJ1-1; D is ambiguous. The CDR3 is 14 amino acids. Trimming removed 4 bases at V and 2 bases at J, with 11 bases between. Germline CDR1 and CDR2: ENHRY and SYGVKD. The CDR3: CAISGSSGNTEAFF. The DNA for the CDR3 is TGTGCCATCAGTGGGTCCTCAGGAAACACTGAAGCTTTCTTT.

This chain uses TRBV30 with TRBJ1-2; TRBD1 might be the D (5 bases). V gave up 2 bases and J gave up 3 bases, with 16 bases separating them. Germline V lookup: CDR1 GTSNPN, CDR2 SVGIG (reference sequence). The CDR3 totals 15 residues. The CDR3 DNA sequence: TGTGCCTGGAGTACCTCGGGTGGGGACCACTATGGCTACACCTTC. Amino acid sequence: CAWSTSGGDHYGYTF.

The CDR3 coding sequence is TGTGCCTGGATATCAAGTCGAGGGAACTATGGCTACACCTTC. It is translated as CAWISSRGNYGYTF. The J gene is TRBJ1-2, the V gene TRBV30; D is undetermined. The germline CDR1 and CDR2 sequences are GTSNPN and SVGIG (reference sequence). V was clipped by 4 bases and J by 2 bases, with 14 bases between them. This CDR3 contains 14 residues. Together with reference TRBV30 and TRBJ1-2, the CDR3 gives the full variable domain: SQTIHQWPATLVQPVGSPLSLECTVEGTSNPNLYWYRQAAGRGLQLLFYSVGIGQISSEVPQNLSASRPQDRQFILSSKKLLLSDSGFYLCAWISSRGNYGYTFGSGTRLTVV.

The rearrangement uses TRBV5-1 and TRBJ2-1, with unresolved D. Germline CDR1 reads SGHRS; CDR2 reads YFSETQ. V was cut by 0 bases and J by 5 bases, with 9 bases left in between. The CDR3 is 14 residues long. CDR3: CASSLGWSNNEQFF. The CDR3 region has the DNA TGCGCCAGCAGCTTGGGATGGAGCAACAATGAGCAGTTCTTC.

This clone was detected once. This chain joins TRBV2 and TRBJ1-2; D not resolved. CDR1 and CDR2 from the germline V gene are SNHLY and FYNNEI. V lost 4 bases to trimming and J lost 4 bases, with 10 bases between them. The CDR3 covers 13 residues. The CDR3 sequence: CASSAGESYGYTF. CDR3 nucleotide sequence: TGTGCCAGCAGTGCCGGGGAGTCCTATGGCTACACCTTC.

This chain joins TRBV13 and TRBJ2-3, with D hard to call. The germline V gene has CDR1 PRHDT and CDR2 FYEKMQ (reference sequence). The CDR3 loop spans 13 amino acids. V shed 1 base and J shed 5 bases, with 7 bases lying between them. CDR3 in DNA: TGTGCCAGCAGCTTAGATGGGCGAGATACGCAGTATTTT. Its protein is CASSLDGRDTQYF.

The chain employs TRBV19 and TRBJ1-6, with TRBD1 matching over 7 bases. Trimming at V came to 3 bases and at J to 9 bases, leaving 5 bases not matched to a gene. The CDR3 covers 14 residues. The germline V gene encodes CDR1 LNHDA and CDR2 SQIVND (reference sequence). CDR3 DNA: TGTGCCAGTAGTATGGGGACAGCGTCTTCACCCCTCCACTTT. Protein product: CASSMGTASSPLHF.

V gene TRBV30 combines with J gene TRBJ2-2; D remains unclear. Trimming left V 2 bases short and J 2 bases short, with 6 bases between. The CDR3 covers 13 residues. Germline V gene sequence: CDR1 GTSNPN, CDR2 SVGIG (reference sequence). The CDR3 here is CAWSKPNTGELFF. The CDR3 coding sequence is TGTGCCTGGAGTAAGCCTAACACCGGGGAGCTGTTTTTT.

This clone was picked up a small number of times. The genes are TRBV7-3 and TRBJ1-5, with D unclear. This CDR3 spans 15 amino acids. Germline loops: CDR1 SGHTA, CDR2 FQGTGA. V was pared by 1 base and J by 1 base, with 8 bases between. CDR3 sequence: CASSLIPTSNQPQHF. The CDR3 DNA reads TGTGCCAGCAGCTTAATACCCACGAGCAATCAGCCCCAGCATTTT.

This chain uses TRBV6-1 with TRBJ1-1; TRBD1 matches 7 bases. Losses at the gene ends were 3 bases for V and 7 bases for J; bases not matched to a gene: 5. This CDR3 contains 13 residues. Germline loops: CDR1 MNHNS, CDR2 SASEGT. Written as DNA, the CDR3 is TGTGCCAGCAGTGAGAACAGGGGCCGTGAAGCTTTCTTT. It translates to CASSENRGREAFF.

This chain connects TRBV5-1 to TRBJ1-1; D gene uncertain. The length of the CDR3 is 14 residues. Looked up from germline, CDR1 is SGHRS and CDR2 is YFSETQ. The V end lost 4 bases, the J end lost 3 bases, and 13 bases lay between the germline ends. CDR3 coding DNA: TGCGCCAGCAGCCGATTCTCCCTGGACACTGAAGCTTTCTTT. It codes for CASSRFSLDTEAFF. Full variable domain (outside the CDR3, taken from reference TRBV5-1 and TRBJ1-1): KAGVTQTPRYLIKTRGQQVTLSCSPISGHRSVSWYQQTPGQGLQFLFEYFSETQRNKGNFPGRFSGRQFSNSRSEMNVSTLELGDSALYLCASSRFSLDTEAFFGQGTRLTVV.

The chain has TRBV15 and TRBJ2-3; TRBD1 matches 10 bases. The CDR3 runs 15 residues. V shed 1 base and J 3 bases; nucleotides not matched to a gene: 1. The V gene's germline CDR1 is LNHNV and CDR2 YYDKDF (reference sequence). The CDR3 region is CATSRADRGTDTQYF. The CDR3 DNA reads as TGTGCCACCAGCAGAGCGGACAGGGGGACAGATACGCAGTATTTT.

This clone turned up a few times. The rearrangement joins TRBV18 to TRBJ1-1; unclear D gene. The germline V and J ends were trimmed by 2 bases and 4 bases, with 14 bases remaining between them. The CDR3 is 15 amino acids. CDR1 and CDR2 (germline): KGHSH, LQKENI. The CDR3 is CASSPERGGSTEAFF. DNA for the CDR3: TGTGCCAGCTCACCAGAACGGGGAGGGAGCACTGAAGCTTTCTTT.

The CDR3 coding sequence is TGTGCCAGCAGCTTAGCCGGAACCTACGAGCAGTACTTC. Its translation: CASSLAGTYEQYF. V usage is TRBV7-9 and J usage is TRBJ2-7; D is undetermined. Between the trimmed V and J ends, which lost 0 bases and 2 bases, there was a span of 5 bases. CDR1 is SEHNR, CDR2 FQNEAQ, per germline (reference sequence). This CDR3 comprises 13 residues.

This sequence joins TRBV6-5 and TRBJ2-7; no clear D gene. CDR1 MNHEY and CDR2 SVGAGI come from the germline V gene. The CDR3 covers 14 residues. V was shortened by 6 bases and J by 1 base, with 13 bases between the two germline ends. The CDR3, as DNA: TGTGCCAGCAGCCTGAGCCCCGGGTCCTACGAGCAGTACTTC. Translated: CASSLSPGSYEQYF.